A single T cell receptor (beta chain) is shown here with its context. The data belong to a study of OX40 agonist ivuxolimab in advanced cancers. The overall study: Ivuxolimab, an agonist antibody against OX40 (CD134), was given to patients. Head and neck, renal cell, melanoma or hepatocellular carcinoma were the cancers that dose-escalation patients had.

The CDR3 spans 16 residues. Trimming removed 4 bases from V and 0 bases from J, with 13 bases in between. CDR1 is MNHNS and CDR2 is SASEGT in the germline V gene. TCRdb keeps only in-frame clones here, not all; method: immunoSEQ multiplex PCR. Here the sample spans roughly 53,000 clones, over 80% being singletons. The material was CD4+ or CD8+ T cells sorted from blood, obtained in a trial of the OX40 agonist ivuxolimab. The V gene is TRBV6-1, the J gene TRBJ2-4, with a weak D call TRBD1 (5 bases). The clonotype comes from an adult with an advanced solid tumor such as melanoma, head and neck, liver or kidney cancer. The CDR3 coding sequence is TGTGCCAGCAGTGGTATAATGGGGCTAGCCAAAAACATTCAGTACTTC. Protein sequence: CASSGIMGLAKNIQYF.